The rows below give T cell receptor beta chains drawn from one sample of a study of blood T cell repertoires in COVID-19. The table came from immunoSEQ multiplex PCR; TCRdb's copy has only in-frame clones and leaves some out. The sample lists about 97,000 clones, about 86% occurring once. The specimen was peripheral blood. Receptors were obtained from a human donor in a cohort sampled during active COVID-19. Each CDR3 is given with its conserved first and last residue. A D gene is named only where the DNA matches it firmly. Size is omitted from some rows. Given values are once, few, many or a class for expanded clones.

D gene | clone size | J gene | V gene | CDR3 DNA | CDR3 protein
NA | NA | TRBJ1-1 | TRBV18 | TGTGCCAGCTCCGCAGGAAGGTTGGTCGCCATGAACACTGAAGCTTTCTTT | CASSAGRLVAMNTEAFF
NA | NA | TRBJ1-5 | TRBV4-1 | TGCGCCAGCAGCCGTTCGGGGGGAACAGATCAGCCCCAGCATTTT | CASSRSGGTDQPQHF
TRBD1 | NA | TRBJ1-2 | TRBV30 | TGTGCCTGTGTACAGGGGGGATGGGGCTACACCTTC | CACVQGGWGYTF
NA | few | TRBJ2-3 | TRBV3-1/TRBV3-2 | TGTGCCAGCGGGAGCCCCCCCACAGATACGCAGTATTTT | CASGSPPTDTQYF
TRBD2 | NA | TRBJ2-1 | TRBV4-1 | TGCGCCAGCAGCCAAGACCGGGCTAGCGGGTTATACAATGAGCAGTTCTTC | CASSQDRASGLYNEQFF
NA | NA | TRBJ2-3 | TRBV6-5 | TGTGCCAGCAGGCTAGGAAACACAGATACGCAGTATTTT | CASRLGNTDTQYF
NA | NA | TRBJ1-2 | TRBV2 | TGTGCCAGCAGAGAGTCGTATGGCTACACCTTC | CASRESYGYTF
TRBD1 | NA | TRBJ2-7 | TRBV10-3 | TGTGCCATCAGTCCCTTCCTGGGACAGTCCTCCTACGAGCAGTACTTC | CAISPFLGQSSYEQYF
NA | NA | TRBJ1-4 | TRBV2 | TGTGCCAGCAAGGAGAGGGCCATGAATGAAAAACTGTTTTTT | CASKERAMNEKLFF
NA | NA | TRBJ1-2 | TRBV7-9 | TGTGCCAGCAGCCCCGGACAGAATGGCTACACCTTC | CASSPGQNGYTF
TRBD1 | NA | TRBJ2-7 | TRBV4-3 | TGCGCCAGCAGCCAAGGGACAGGGGTCGCCTACGAGCAGTACTTC | CASSQGTGVAYEQYF
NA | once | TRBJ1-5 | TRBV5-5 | TGTGCCAGCAGCTTGTCTGTAGAAGGCAATCAGCCCCAGCATTTT | CASSLSVEGNQPQHF
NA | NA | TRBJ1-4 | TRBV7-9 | TGTGCCAGCAGCTTAGTGCAGGGTGGTGAGGAAAAACTGTTTTTT | CASSLVQGGEEKLFF
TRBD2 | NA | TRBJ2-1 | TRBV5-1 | TGCGCCAGCAGCTTGGCCGGGACTAGCGGAAACAATGAGCAGTTCTTC | CASSLAGTSGNNEQFF
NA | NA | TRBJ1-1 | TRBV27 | TGTGCCACCAAATACCGGGTGGAGAACACTGAAGCTTTCTTT | CATKYRVENTEAFF
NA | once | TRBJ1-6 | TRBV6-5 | TGTGCCAGCAGTTACTATCGTGATAATTCACCCCTCCACTTT | CASSYYRDNSPLHF
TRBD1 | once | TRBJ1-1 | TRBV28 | TGTGCCAGCAGTTTTCTTAGGGGGCTGACTGAAGCTTTCTTT | CASSFLRGLTEAFF
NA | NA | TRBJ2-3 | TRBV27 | TGTGCCAGCGGGCCCTACGCATCAGATACGCAGTATTTT | CASGPYASDTQYF
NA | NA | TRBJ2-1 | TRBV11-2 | TGTGCCAGCAGCTTAGAGGTGATAGTAACCTACAATGAGCAGTTCTTC | CASSLEVIVTYNEQFF
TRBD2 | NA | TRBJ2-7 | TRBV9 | TGTGCCAGCAGCATGACTAGCGGGATGTCCTACGAGCAGTACTTC | CASSMTSGMSYEQYF
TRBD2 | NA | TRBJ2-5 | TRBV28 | TGTGCCAGCAGTTTATTTGGTGCGACTAGCGGAGAGATACAAGAGACCCAGTACTTC | CASSLFGATSGEIQETQYF
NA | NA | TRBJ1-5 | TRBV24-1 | TGTGCCACCAGTGACCCCGGGAAGGGCGGACAGCCCCAGCATTTT | CATSDPGKGGQPQHF
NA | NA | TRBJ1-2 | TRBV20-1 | TGCAGTGCTAGTAGACGGGGTGGCTACACCTTC | CSASRRGGYTF
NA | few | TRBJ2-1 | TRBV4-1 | TGCGCCAGCAGCCAAGATGGTGTCCCGGCAGGCTCGAATGAGCAGTTCTTC | CASSQDGVPAGSNEQFF
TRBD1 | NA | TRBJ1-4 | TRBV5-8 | TGTGCCAGCAGCTCACAGGGGGCAACTAATGAAAAACTGTTTTTT | CASSSQGATNEKLFF
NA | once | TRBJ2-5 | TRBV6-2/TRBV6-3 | TGTGCCAGCAGTACCCTCCCCCTACTAGCTGGAGAGACCCAGTACTTC | CASSTLPLLAGETQYF
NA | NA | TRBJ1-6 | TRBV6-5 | TGTGCCAGCAGTTACTCGTATCGGGATTCACCCCTCCACTTT | CASSYSYRDSPLHF
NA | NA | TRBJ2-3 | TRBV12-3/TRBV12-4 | TGTGCCAGCAGCCCTGGGGAGACGCAGTATTTT | CASSPGETQYF
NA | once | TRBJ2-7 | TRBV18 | TGTGCCAGCTCGTCCGGGACTGGATACGAGCAGTACTTC | CASSSGTGYEQYF
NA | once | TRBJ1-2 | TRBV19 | TGTGCCAGTAGTATGGCACAGAACTATGGCTACACCTTC | CASSMAQNYGYTF
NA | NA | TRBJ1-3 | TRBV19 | TGTGCCAGTAGTATTTTATCGCGCTCTGGAAACACCATATATTTT | CASSILSRSGNTIYF
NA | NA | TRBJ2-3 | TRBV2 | TGTGCCAGCAGTGAAGGACAGGTGGGAGATACGCAGTATTTT | CASSEGQVGDTQYF
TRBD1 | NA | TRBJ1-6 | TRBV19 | TGTGCCAGTGCCACCGGGACAGCGGGTTCACCCCTCCACTTT | CASATGTAGSPLHF
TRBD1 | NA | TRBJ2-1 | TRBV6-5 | TGTGCCAGCAGAACAGGGGGTTTGGTCCTCAATGAGCAGTTCTTC | CASRTGGLVLNEQFF
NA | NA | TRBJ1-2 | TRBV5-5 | TGTGCCAGCAGCTTGTGGTTTAGGGAGGACTATGGCTACACCTTC | CASSLWFREDYGYTF
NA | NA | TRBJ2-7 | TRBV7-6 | TGTGCCAGCAGCTCAGGTACAGGGTACTACGAGCAGTACTTC | CASSSGTGYYEQYF
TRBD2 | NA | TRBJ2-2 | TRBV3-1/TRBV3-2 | TGTGCCAGCAGCCAAGACGGCGGGAGGGGTAAGACCGGGGAGCTGTTTTTT | CASSQDGGRGKTGELFF
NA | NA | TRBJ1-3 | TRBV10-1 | TGCGCCAGCAGTGACAGGAACTCTGGAAACACCATATATTTT | CASSDRNSGNTIYF
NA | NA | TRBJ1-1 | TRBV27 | TGTGCCAGCAGCTTAGGGCCAGAAGGTGGGACTGAAGCTTTCTTT | CASSLGPEGGTEAFF
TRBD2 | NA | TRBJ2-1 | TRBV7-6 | TGTGCCAGCAGCGCCGGGACTAGCGGGAGCCTCTCCTACAATGAGCAGTTCTTC | CASSAGTSGSLSYNEQFF
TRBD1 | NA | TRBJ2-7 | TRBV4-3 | TGCGCCAGCAGCCAAGATTCGGGACAGGGAGCCTACGAGCAGTACTTC | CASSQDSGQGAYEQYF
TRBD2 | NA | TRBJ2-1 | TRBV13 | TGTGCCAGCAGCCACCCCACGGGGGGCTCCTACAATGAGCAGTTCTTC | CASSHPTGGSYNEQFF
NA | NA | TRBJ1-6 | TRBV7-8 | TGTGCCAGCAGCATAGCAGGGGCTGAGAATAATTCACCCCTCCACTTT | CASSIAGAENNSPLHF
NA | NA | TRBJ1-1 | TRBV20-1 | TGCAGTGCTAGTGATCCCAGGGGACACACTGAAGCTTTCTTT | CSASDPRGHTEAFF
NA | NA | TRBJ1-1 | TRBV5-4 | TGTGCCAGCAGCTCGCCGGTACAGACCTACACTGAAGCTTTCTTT | CASSSPVQTYTEAFF
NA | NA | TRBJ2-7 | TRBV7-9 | TGTGCCAGCAGCTCCCAGGGGTACGAGCAGTACTTC | CASSSQGYEQYF
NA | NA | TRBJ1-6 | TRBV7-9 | TGTGCCAGCAGCTCCGTGAGCTCCTATAATTCACCCCTCCACTTT | CASSSVSSYNSPLHF
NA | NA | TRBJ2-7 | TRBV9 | TGTGCCAGCAGCGCTGGGGACAAATCCTACGAGCAGTACTTC | CASSAGDKSYEQYF
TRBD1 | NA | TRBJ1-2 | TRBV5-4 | TGTGCCAGCAGCTTGGAGGGGGCCTATGGCTACACCTTC | CASSLEGAYGYTF
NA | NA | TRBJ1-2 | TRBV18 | TGTGCCAGCTCACCACGGGACATTAACTATGGCTACACCTTC | CASSPRDINYGYTF
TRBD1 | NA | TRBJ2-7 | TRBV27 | TGTGCCAGCAGTTTGGGACAGGGGGCCTACGAGCAGTACTTC | CASSLGQGAYEQYF
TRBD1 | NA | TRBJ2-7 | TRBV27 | TGTGCCAGCAGTTTGCGACAGGGCAACGAGCAGTACTTC | CASSLRQGNEQYF